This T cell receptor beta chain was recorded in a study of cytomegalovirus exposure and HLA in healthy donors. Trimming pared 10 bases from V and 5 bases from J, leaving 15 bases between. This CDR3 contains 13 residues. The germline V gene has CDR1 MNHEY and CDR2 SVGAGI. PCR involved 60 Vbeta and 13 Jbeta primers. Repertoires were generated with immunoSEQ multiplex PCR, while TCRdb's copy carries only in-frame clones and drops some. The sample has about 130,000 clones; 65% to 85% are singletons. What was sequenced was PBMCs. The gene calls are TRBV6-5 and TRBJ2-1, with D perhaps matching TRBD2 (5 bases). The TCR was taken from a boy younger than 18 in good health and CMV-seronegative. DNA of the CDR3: TGTGCCACCCGGACGTCCGGGAACAATGAGCAGTTCTTC. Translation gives CATRTSGNNEQFF.